This T cell receptor (beta chain) was observed in a study of PD-1 blockade in classical Hodgkin lymphoma. As for the study in general: Intravenous delivery of nivolumab at 3 mg/kg to patients occurred every 2 weeks. Study-wide findings and caveats: Healthy donors were reported to have higher baseline TCR diversity than newly diagnosed patients. Similar baseline diversity was found in complete responders and newly diagnosed patients.

The time point was: cycle 4 day 1 (C4D1), after 6 weeks of nivolumab. Brentuximab vedotin exposure varied among the patients, all of whom had relapsed after autologous stem cell transplantation. Thawed PBMCs supplied CD8+ T cells via magnetic negative selection. Complete response, partial response or progressive disease was each patient's best response. The V gene lost 3 bases and the J gene lost 2 bases, with 10 bases spanning the gap. Germline CDR1 LNHNV, CDR2 YYDKDF (reference sequence). This CDR3 has 14 amino acids. Sequencing used immunoSEQ multiplex PCR; TCRdb keeps in-frame clones, though not all of them. Seen here are some 5,000 clones, around 65% observed once, and the top ten hold about 27%. As to this clone: The antigen remains unidentified.

Sequenced material: CD8+ T cells from blood, taken before the fourth cycle of nivolumab. This chain uses TRBV15 with TRBJ1-2; a weak D match, TRBD1 (5 bases). This TCR derives from a human donor with classical Hodgkin lymphoma. CDR3 DNA: TGTGCCACCAGCAGGGAGGGGCTAAACTATGGCTACACCTTC. It yields the protein CATSREGLNYGYTF.